Below, 18 T cell receptor beta chains from the same sample are listed, as sequenced in a study of shared clonotypes between healthy human individuals. Measured with immunoSEQ multiplex PCR; TCRdb has only the in-frame clones, and not every one. The sample holds about 2.3 million clones; 93% are singletons and the top ten take about 0.39%. The sequencing input was naive CD4+ T cells from PBMCs. Regarding subset: CD45RA+ positively selected. These TCRs come from a man aged 18 to 29 in good health. Some clones in this sample may be carry-over from other donors' samples.

This chain joins TRBV2 and TRBJ2-1; no clear D. V lost 1 base and J lost 0, with 7 bases in between. CDR1 SNHLY and CDR2 FYNNEI come from the germline V gene. CDR3 length: 15 residues. The CDR3 DNA is TGTGCCAGCAGTGAAGTTTCTAGCTCCTACAATGAGCAGTTCTTC. The encoded protein is CASSEVSSSYNEQFF.

The chain has TRBV6-6 and TRBJ2-7, with 7 bases aligning to TRBD2. Trimming cost V 9 bases and J 0 bases; bases outside gene matches: 5. Per germline, CDR1 MNHNY and CDR2 SVGAGI (reference sequence). The CDR3 sequence is 13 residues long. The DNA for the CDR3 is TGTGCCAGTCGGGACTACCCCTCCTACGAGCAGTACTTC. As protein: CASRDYPSYEQYF.

The V and J genes are TRBV7-2 and TRBJ2-7; 9 bases line up with TRBD1. The CDR3 is 15 amino acids. Germline CDR1 reads SGHTA; CDR2 reads FQGNSA. Germline trimming cut 5 bases from V and 2 bases from J; bases unmatched to any gene: 7. The CDR3 here is CASSPGTGIPYEQYF. Written as DNA, the CDR3 is TGTGCCAGCAGCCCGGGGACAGGGATACCCTACGAGCAGTACTTC. Combining the CDR3 with reference TRBV7-2 and TRBJ2-7 gives the whole variable domain GAGVSQSPSNKVTEKGKDVELRCDPISGHTALYWYRQSLGQGLEFLIYFQGNSAPDKSGLPSDRFSAERTGGSVSTLTIQRTQQEDSAVYLCASSPGTGIPYEQYFGPGTRLTVT.

In this sample, this clone turned up once. The J gene is TRBJ2-1, the V gene TRBV5-3; D call uncertain. TRBV5-3 is filed as an ORF, its function uncertain. The CDR3 is 12 residues long. V gave up 3 bases and J gave up 15 bases, with 16 bases separating them. The CDR3 spells CARSSEGKNRFF. The CDR3 DNA reads as TGTGCCAGAAGCTCTGAAGGTAAGAACCGGTTCTTC.

The chain uses TRBV9 and TRBJ2-1, with TRBD2 identical over 9 bases. Germline V CDR1 and CDR2: SGDLS, YYNGEE. V lost 0 bases, J lost 8 bases, and 9 bases stayed unmatched. The CDR3 sequence is 16 residues long. CDR3 region: CASSVGPGTSNDEQFF. CDR3 DNA sequence: TGTGCCAGCAGCGTAGGCCCCGGGACTAGCAACGATGAGCAGTTCTTC.

Details on this clone: Other DNA sequences in this sample translate to the same CDR3. The gene calls are TRBV5-1 and TRBJ2-7; TRBD1 agrees at 9 bases. The CDR3 has 14 residues. Unmatched junction bases numbered 1, after V lost 2 bases and J lost 1 base. Looked up from germline, CDR1 is SGHRS and CDR2 is YFSETQ. The CDR3 loop reads CASSLDRGSYEQYF. Here the CDR3 DNA reads TGCGCCAGCAGCTTAGACAGGGGGTCCTACGAGCAGTACTTC. Full variable domain (rest looked up from reference TRBV5-1 and TRBJ2-7): KAGVTQTPRYLIKTRGQQVTLSCSPISGHRSVSWYQQTPGQGLQFLFEYFSETQRNKGNFPGRFSGRQFSNSRSEMNVSTLELGDSALYLCASSLDRGSYEQYFGPGTRLTVT.

The chain employs TRBV30 and TRBJ2-2, with a weak D call TRBD2 (6 bases). V was shortened by 8 bases and J by 2 bases, with 18 bases between the two germline ends. There are 15 residues in the CDR3. The germline gives CDR1 GTSNPN, CDR2 SVGIG (reference sequence). As DNA, the CDR3 is TGTGCCGGAGGATTTAGCGGAACAAACACCGGGGAGCTGTTTTTT. It specifies CAGGFSGTNTGELFF.

The chain carries TRBV7-9 and TRBJ2-7; D may be TRBD2 (5 bases). This CDR3 is 17 amino acids long. The germline CDR1 and CDR2 sequences are SEHNR and FQNEAQ (reference sequence). V was clipped by 6 bases and J by 6 bases, with 27 bases between them. CDR3 sequence (DNA): TGTGCCAGCAGGCAACATGCCTGGTCCGGAGGTTCGGGCGAGCAGTACTTC. This codes for CASRQHAWSGGSGEQYF.

The chain carries TRBV7-9 and TRBJ1-1; D is undetermined. Trimming cost V 5 bases and J 5 bases, with 15 bases left between them. The CDR3 covers 14 residues. CDR1 is SEHNR, CDR2 FQNEAQ, per germline (reference sequence). For the CDR3, the DNA is TGTGCCAGCAGCCTTGGAATGCGTGAGACTGAAGCTTTCTTT. Its protein product is CASSLGMRETEAFF.

The V and J genes are TRBV25-1 and TRBJ2-5; 11 bases line up with TRBD2. Germline CDR1 is MGHDK and CDR2 is SYGVNS. The CDR3 contains 18 residues. The V segment lost 1 base and the J segment 3 bases; nucleotides outside the gene matches: 10. The CDR3, as DNA: TGTGCCAGCAGTGAATTAGGGACTAGCGGTGGGACAAAAGAGACCCAGTACTTC. It codes for CASSELGTSGGTKETQYF.

This clone was recorded once. This chain connects TRBV5-4 to TRBJ1-1; D is undetermined. The CDR3 covers 16 residues. Germline V gives CDR1 SGHNT, CDR2 YYREEE (reference sequence). V shed 3 bases and J shed 4 bases, with 19 bases lying between them. DNA of the CDR3: TGTGCCAGCAGCTCAGGACTGGGTCAGGCCCTCACTGAAGCTTTCTTT. Translation gives CASSSGLGQALTEAFF.

V and J are TRBV5-1 and TRBJ2-7; TRBD2 matches at 8 bases. Germline assignment: CDR1 SGHRS and CDR2 YFSETQ. V lost 5 bases to trimming and J lost 0 bases; unmatched junction nucleotides: 7. The CDR3 is 15 amino acids. The CDR3 sequence is CASRARGGGSYEQYF. CDR3 in DNA: TGCGCCAGCAGGGCCCGGGGGGGCGGCTCCTACGAGCAGTACTTC.

Here the CDR3 reads CASTGQGPGNTIYF. CDR3 nucleotides: TGTGCCAGTACTGGACAGGGGCCCGGAAACACCATATATTTT. J is TRBJ1-3 and V is TRBV19; 9 bases are a match to TRBD1. Trimming cost V 7 bases and J 4 bases; bases outside gene matches: 5. This CDR3 spans 14 amino acids. Germline V CDR1 and CDR2: LNHDA, SQIVND (reference sequence).

The chain has TRBV5-1 and TRBJ1-4; a weak D match, TRBD1 (6 bases). The CDR3 is 14 residues long. V was clipped by 2 bases and J by 6 bases, with 11 bases between them. CDR1 is SGHRS and CDR2 is YFSETQ in the germline V gene. This CDR3 reads CASSFRGPDEKLFF. CDR3 DNA sequence: TGCGCCAGCAGCTTCCGGGGGCCCGATGAAAAACTGTTTTTT.

This chain connects TRBV6-6 to TRBJ2-7, with D possibly matching TRBD1 (6 bases). CDR3 length: 15 amino acids. CDR1 is MNHNY, CDR2 SVGAGI, per germline (reference sequence). V dropped 2 bases and J dropped 7 bases, with 18 bases sitting between them. The CDR3 loop reads CASSYVRSWTAEQYF. The DNA of the CDR3 is TGTGCCAGCAGTTACGTTAGGTCCTGGACAGCAGAGCAGTACTTC.

This CDR3 reads CATSRDRGVNEQYF. CDR3 nucleotide sequence: TGTGCCACCAGCAGAGATCGGGGAGTAAACGAGCAGTACTTC. This chain links TRBV15 with TRBJ2-7; weak D call: TRBD2 (5 bases). CDR3 length equals 14 residues. V lost 0 bases and J 5 bases, leaving 11 bases between the germline ends. Germline CDR1 reads LNHNV; CDR2 reads YYDKDF (reference sequence).

The V gene is TRBV4-2, the J gene TRBJ2-3; D is possibly TRBD2 (5 bases). Trimming stripped 1 base from V and 5 bases from J, with 13 bases between. The CDR3 loop spans 15 amino acids. Germline V gene sequence: CDR1 LGHNA, CDR2 YNFKEQ. DNA for the CDR3: TGTGCCAGCAGCCAAGTTTCAGCGGTGGGAGATACGCAGTATTTT. Translation gives CASSQVSAVGDTQYF.

The chain combines TRBV2 with TRBJ2-3; 7 nucleotides match TRBD2. The V gene end was trimmed by 8 bases and the J gene end by 2 bases; junction bases not matched to a gene: 10. Germline V CDR1 and CDR2: SNHLY, FYNNEI. The CDR3 consists of 15 residues. The CDR3 here is CASGVSGAFTDTQYF. The CDR3 bases are TGTGCCAGCGGGGTAAGCGGGGCGTTCACAGATACGCAGTATTTT.